This is a list of T cell receptor beta chains from one sample in a study of early T cells in non-severe SARS-CoV-2 infection. Each CDR3 protein is one row after TCRdb ran MiXCR on the 5' RACE reads. The sample holds tens of thousands of distinct CDR3 sequences, 3.6% seen once. The sample comprised whole blood. The receptors were gathered from an adult who was a healthcare worker with PCR-confirmed SARS-CoV-2 infection or an uninfected control (not recorded which). CDR3s include the opening cysteine and the closing phenylalanine or tryptophan. D genes are given only for firm matches. Not all rows give a size; the values are once, few, many and, for expanded clones, a class.

v_gene	d_gene	abundance	j_gene	CDR3nt	CDR3aa
TRBV12-3/TRBV12-4	NA	many	TRBJ2-7	TGTGCCAGCAGACTTCGGGGGCCGGGCGGCGAGCAGTACTTC	CASRLRGPGGEQYF
TRBV7-6	NA	many	TRBJ1-1	TGTGCCAGCAGCTTGGAAGATAGGGGAATGAACACTGAAGCTTTCTTT	CASSLEDRGMNTEAFF
TRBV19	TRBD2	many	TRBJ2-5	TGTGCCAGTCGTGCCGGGACTAGCGAAGAGACCCAGTACTTC	CASRAGTSEETQYF
TRBV7-8	NA	medium-sized	TRBJ1-4	TGTGCCAGCAGCTTAGAGGGCGTGGACCGAACGTTGTTTTTT	CASSLEGVDRTLFF
TRBV7-2	TRBD1	many	TRBJ1-5	TGTGCCAGCAGCTTAGGACAGGGGGTCGGCAATCAGCCCCAGCATTTT	CASSLGQGVGNQPQHF
TRBV29-1	NA	many	TRBJ1-6	TGCAGCGTGTCTACGGGGGGGACACCCCTCCACTTT	CSVSTGGTPLHF
TRBV12-3/TRBV12-4	NA	many	TRBJ1-1	TGTGCCAGCAGTCCAGCGGGCCCACGGGGTGAAGCTTTCTTT	CASSPAGPRGEAFF
TRBV5-1	TRBD1	many	TRBJ2-7	TGCGCCAGCAGCCCGACAGGGTATGGGAACGAGCAGTACTTC	CASSPTGYGNEQYF
TRBV11-2	NA	many	TRBJ2-5	TGTGCCAGCAGCTCCGGAGCCGGGGAGACCCAGTACTTC	CASSSGAGETQYF
TRBV24-1	NA	many	TRBJ1-1	TGTGCCACCAGATACAGGGCGGACACTGAAGCTTTCTTT	CATRYRADTEAFF
TRBV7-2	NA	many	TRBJ1-2	TGTGCCAAAGCGCGGGGGGATAACTATGGCTACACCTTC	CAKARGDNYGYTF
TRBV5-1	NA	many	TRBJ1-1	TGCGCCAGCAGCTTGTGGACGGCCGTCAATGAAGCTTTCTTT	CASSLWTAVNEAFF
TRBV7-4	TRBD1	NA	TRBJ1-1	TGTGCCAGCGACGGGACAGCGAACACTGAAGCTTTCTTT	CASDGTANTEAFF
TRBV18	TRBD1	NA	TRBJ2-2	TGTGCCAGCTCAACAGGGGACACGAACACCGGGGAGCTGTTTTTT	CASSTGDTNTGELFF
TRBV7-3	TRBD1	many	TRBJ1-3	TGTGCCAGCAGAGATCCGACAGGGGCTGGAAACACCATATATTTT	CASRDPTGAGNTIYF
TRBV28	TRBD1	many	TRBJ1-6	TGTGCCAGCAGTTGGACAGGGTGGAATTCACCCCTCCACTTT	CASSWTGWNSPLHF
TRBV11-3	NA	many	TRBJ2-2	TGTGCCAGCAGCTTCGGGGGGCAGGGGCCCGGGGAGCTGTTTTTT	CASSFGGQGPGELFF
TRBV28	TRBD1	many	TRBJ1-2	TGTGCCAGCAACTCGCCCGGCGGGGGACAGGGCTATGGCTACACCTTC	CASNSPGGGQGYGYTF
TRBV19	TRBD1	many	TRBJ1-5	TGTGCCAGTAGAACCGACAGGGGGCTTAGCAATCAGCCCCAGCATTTT	CASRTDRGLSNQPQHF
TRBV7-3	TRBD2	many	TRBJ2-5	TGTGCCAGCAGCTTGGGACTAGCGGGGGGAGAGACCCAGTACTTC	CASSLGLAGGETQYF
TRBV4-1	TRBD2	few	TRBJ2-2	TGCGCCAGCAGCCCCCGGACTAGGTCGAACACCGGGGAGCTGTTTTTT	CASSPRTRSNTGELFF
TRBV7-9	NA	many	TRBJ2-7	TGTGCCAGCAGCTTAGCAGGACCCTACGAGCAGTACTTC	CASSLAGPYEQYF
TRBV7-2	TRBD2	many	TRBJ2-7	TGTGCCAGCAGCTTCCGACTAGCGGGATTGTCAAAAGAGCAGTACTTC	CASSFRLAGLSKEQYF
TRBV10-1	NA	many	TRBJ2-2	TGCGCCAGCCAGGAGAACACCGGGGAGCTGTTTTTT	CASQENTGELFF
TRBV9	NA	many	TRBJ1-2	TGTGCCAGCAGCGTAGAAGACAGAGTCTTGAATGGCTACACCTTC	CASSVEDRVLNGYTF
TRBV12-3/TRBV12-4	NA	few	TRBJ1-5	TGTGCCAGCAGTTGGAAAGGGGATGGAGGTCAGCCCCAGCATTTT	CASSWKGDGGQPQHF
TRBV4-1	NA	many	TRBJ1-6	TGCGCCAGCAGCCAGGGTTATTATTCACCCCTCCACTTT	CASSQGYYSPLHF
TRBV9	NA	medium-sized	TRBJ2-2	TGTGCCAGCAGCGTATTAAGTGCGGGGACGAACACCGGGGAGCTGTTTTTT	CASSVLSAGTNTGELFF
TRBV20-1	NA	many	TRBJ1-2	TGCAGTGCTCATGGGGCGGGCTACACCTTC	CSAHGAGYTF
TRBV5-4	TRBD2	many	TRBJ2-1	TGTGCCAGCAGCTCCCTAGCGGGAGGGAGTAATGAGCAGTTCTTC	CASSSLAGGSNEQFF
TRBV6-5	NA	NA	TRBJ2-7	TGTGCCAGCAGTTACAGGGACTTCTCCTACGAGCAGTACTTC	CASSYRDFSYEQYF
TRBV9	NA	many	TRBJ2-7	TGTGCCAGCAGCTTGGGGACACTGGACTCCTACGAGCAGTACTTC	CASSLGTLDSYEQYF
TRBV6-5	TRBD1	many	TRBJ1-1	TGTGCCAGCAGGCTAACAGGACAGGGGAGGATGAACACTGAAGCTTTCTTT	CASRLTGQGRMNTEAFF
TRBV5-1	NA	few	TRBJ1-5	TGCGCCAGCAGCTTGGACGGGTATAGCAATCAGCCCCAGCATTTT	CASSLDGYSNQPQHF